This T cell receptor beta chain was captured in a study of tumor-infiltrating T cells and Merkel cell polyomavirus. The overall study: The T cells studied were KLL-specific CD8+ cells against Merkel polyomavirus.

Measured with immunoSEQ multiplex PCR; TCRdb has only the in-frame clones, and not every one. The sample has about 25,000 clones, 70% to 90% seen once; the top ten hold roughly 2.5%. Immunohistochemistry showed robust Merkel cell polyomavirus Large T antigen staining in every patient's tumor. Sample: lymph node tissue. The clonotype was recovered from a middle-aged man with Merkel cell carcinoma.

The CDR3 region is CASSQDSVQETQYF. Here the CDR3 DNA reads TGTGCCAGCAGCCAAGATAGCGTACAAGAGACCCAGTACTTC. The rearrangement links TRBV4-2 to TRBJ2-5, with D perhaps matching TRBD2 (5 bases). Germline V gene sequence: CDR1 LGHNA, CDR2 YNFKEQ. The CDR3 extends over 14 amino acids. Trimming left V 0 bases short and J 2 bases short, with 7 bases between.